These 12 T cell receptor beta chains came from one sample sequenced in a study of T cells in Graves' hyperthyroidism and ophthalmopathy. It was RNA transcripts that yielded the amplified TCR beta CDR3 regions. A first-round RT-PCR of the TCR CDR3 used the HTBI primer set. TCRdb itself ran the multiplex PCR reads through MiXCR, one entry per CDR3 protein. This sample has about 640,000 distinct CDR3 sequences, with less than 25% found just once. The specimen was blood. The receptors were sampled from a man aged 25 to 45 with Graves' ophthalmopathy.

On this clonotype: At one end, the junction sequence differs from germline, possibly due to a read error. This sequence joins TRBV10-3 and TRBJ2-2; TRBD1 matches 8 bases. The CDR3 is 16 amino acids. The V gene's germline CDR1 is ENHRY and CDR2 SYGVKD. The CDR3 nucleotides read TGTGCCAGCAGTGATCGTGACAGGGGAAGGACCGGGGAGCTGTTTTTT. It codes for CASSDRDRGRTGELFF.

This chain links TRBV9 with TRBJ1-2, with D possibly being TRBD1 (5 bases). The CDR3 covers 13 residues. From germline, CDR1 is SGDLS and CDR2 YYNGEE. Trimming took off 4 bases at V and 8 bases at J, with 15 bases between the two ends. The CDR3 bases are TGTGCCAGCAGCTCACCAGGGAGGGAAGGCTACACCTTC. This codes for CASSSPGREGYTF.

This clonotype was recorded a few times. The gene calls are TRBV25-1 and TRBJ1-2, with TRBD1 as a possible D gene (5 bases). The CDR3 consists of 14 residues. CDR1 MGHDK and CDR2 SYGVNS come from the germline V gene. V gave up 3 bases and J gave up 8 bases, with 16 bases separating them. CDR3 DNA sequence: TGTGCCAGCAGTGACGGGGCCAGGGCACAGGGCTACACCTTC. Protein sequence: CASSDGARAQGYTF.

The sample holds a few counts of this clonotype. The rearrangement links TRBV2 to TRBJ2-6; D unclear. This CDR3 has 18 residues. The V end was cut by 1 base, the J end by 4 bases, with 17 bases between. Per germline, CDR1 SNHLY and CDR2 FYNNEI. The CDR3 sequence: CASSEESAPPSGANVLTF. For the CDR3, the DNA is TGTGCCAGCAGTGAAGAATCGGCCCCCCCGAGCGGGGCCAACGTCCTGACTTTC.

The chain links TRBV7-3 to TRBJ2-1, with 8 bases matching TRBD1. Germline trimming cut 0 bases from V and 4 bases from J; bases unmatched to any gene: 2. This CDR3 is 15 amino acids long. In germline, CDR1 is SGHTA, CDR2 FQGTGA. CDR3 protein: CASSLTQGAYNEQFF. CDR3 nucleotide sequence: TGTGCCAGCAGCTTAACGCAGGGGGCATACAATGAGCAGTTCTTC.

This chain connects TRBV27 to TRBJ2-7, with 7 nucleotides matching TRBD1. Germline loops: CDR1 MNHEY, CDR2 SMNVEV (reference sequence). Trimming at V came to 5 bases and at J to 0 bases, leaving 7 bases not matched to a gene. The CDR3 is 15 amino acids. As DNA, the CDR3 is TGTGCCAGCAGTCTTCGGGACAGATTCTCCTACGAGCAGTACTTC. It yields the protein CASSLRDRFSYEQYF.

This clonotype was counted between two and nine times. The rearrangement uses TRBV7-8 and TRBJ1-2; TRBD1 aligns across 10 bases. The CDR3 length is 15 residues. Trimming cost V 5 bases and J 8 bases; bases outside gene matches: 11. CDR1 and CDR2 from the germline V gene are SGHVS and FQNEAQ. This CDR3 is CASSPPQGTGVGYTF. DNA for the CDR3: TGTGCCAGCAGCCCCCCACAGGGGACAGGGGTAGGCTACACCTTC.

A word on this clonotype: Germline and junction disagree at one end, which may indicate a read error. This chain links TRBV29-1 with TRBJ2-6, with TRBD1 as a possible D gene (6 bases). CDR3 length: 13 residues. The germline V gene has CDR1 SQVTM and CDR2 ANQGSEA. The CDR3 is CSARTAGANVLTF. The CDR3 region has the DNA TGCAGCGCTAGGACAGCAGGGGCCAACGTCCTGACCTTC.

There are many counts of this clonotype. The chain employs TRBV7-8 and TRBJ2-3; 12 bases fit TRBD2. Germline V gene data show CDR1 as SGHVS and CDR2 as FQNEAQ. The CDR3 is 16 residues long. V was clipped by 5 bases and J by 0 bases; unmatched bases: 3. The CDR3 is CASSVGTSGSTDTQYF. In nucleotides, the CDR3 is TGTGCCAGCAGCGTCGGGACTAGCGGGAGCACAGATACGCAGTATTTT. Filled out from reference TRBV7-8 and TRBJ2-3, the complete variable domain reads GAGVSQSPRYKVAKRGQDVALRCDPISGHVSLFWYQQALGQGPEFLTYFQNEAQLDKSGLPSDRFFAERPEGSVSTLKIQRTQQEDSAVYLCASSVGTSGSTDTQYFGPGTRLTVL.

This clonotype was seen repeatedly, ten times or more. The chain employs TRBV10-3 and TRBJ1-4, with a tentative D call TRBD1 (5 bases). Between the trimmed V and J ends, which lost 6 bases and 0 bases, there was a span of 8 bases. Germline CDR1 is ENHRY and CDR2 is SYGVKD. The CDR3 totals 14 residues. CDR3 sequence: CAISQGATNEKLFF. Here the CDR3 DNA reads TGTGCCATCAGCCAGGGTGCAACTAATGAAAAACTGTTTTTT.

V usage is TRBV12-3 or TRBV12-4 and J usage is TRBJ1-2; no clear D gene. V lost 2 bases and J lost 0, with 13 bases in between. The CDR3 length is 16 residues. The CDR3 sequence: CASSLYPPRANYGYTF. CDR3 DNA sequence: TGTGCCAGCAGTTTATATCCCCCGAGGGCTAACTATGGCTACACCTTC.

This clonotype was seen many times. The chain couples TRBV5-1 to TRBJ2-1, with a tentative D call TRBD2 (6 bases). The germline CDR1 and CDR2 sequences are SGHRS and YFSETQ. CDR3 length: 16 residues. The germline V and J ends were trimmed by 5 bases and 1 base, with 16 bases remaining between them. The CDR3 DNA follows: TGCGCCAGCAGTCACGCTAGCGCCCGTTCCTACAATGAGCAGTTCTTC. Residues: CASSHASARSYNEQFF.